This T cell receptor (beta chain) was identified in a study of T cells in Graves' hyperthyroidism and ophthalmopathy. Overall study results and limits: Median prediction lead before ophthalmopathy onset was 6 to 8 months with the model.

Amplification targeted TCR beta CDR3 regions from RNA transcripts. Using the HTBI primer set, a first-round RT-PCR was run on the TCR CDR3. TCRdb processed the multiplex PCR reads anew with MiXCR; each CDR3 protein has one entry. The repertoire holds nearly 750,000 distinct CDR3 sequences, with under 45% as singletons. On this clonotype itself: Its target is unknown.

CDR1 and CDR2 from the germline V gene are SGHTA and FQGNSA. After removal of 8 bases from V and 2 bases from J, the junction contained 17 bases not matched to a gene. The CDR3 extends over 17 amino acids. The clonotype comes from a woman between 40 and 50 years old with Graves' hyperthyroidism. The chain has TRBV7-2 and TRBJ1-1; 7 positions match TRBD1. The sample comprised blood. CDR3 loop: CASGPRQGIRLNTEAFF. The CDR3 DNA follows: TGTGCCAGCGGACCGAGACAGGGTATCAGACTCAACACTGAAGCTTTCTTT.